This is a list of T cell receptor beta chains from one sample in a study of cytomegalovirus exposure and HLA in healthy donors. Assay used: immunoSEQ multiplex PCR; TCRdb lists only in-frame clones, some missing. Its table lists about 46,000 clones. The sequencing sample was made of PBMCs. These receptors all come from a woman aged 40-49 years in good health and CMV-seronegative. Both conserved end residues are part of each CDR3. The D gene is left open where the match is weak. Some rows have no size entry. The others give once, few or many, or a class for an expanded clone.

clone_size,cdr3_length,j_call,d_call,v_call,cdr3_aa,cdr3_nt
.,12,TRBJ1-5,.,TRBV7-9,CASSLLTEPQHF,TGTGCCAGCAGCTTGCTTACGGAGCCCCAGCATTTT
.,15,TRBJ1-5,.,TRBV4-1,CASSLFLELVQPQHF,TGCGCCAGCAGCCTGTTTCTAGAACTAGTTCAGCCCCAGCATTTT
.,15,TRBJ1-1,.,TRBV5-1,CASSSTGQLWDEAFF,TGCGCCAGCAGCTCGACAGGACAGCTTTGGGATGAAGCTTTCTTT
.,19,TRBJ2-7,TRBD2,TRBV4-2,CASSQDLAGGPLLSYEQYF,TGTGCCAGCAGCCAAGATCTAGCGGGAGGGCCACTACTCTCCTACGAGCAGTACTTC
.,14,TRBJ2-7,TRBD1,TRBV28,CASRGTGGLYEQYF,TGTGCCAGCAGGGGGACAGGGGGCCTCTACGAGCAGTACTTC
medium-sized,13,TRBJ2-1,TRBD2,TRBV6-5,CASSSGVYNEQFF,TGTGCCAGCAGTAGCGGGGTCTACAATGAGCAGTTCTTC
.,13,TRBJ1-1,.,TRBV4-1,CASSQAGTREAFF,TGCGCCAGCAGCCAAGCAGGGACTAGGGAAGCTTTCTTT
.,14,TRBJ1-4,.,TRBV15,CATRGDGSNEKLFF,TGTGCCACCAGAGGCGACGGGAGTAATGAAAAACTGTTTTTT
.,13,TRBJ1-2,.,TRBV18,CASSPPRDGGYTF,TGTGCCAGCTCACCACCCAGGGATGGTGGCTACACCTTC
.,16,TRBJ1-2,TRBD1,TRBV2,CASSAPGTGGDYGYTF,TGTGCCAGCAGTGCCCCCGGGACAGGGGGCGACTATGGCTACACCTTC
.,13,TRBJ1-5,.,TRBV2,CASSEQSNQPQHF,TGTGCCAGCAGTGAACAGTCCAATCAGCCCCAGCATTTT
.,18,TRBJ2-2,TRBD2,TRBV5-1,CASSSPLGGSTRTGELFF,TGCGCCAGCAGCTCTCCGCTGGGCGGGAGCACTCGGACCGGGGAGCTGTTTTTT
.,14,TRBJ2-1,.,TRBV9,CASSVYAEDNEQFF,TGTGCCAGCAGCGTTTACGCGGAGGACAATGAGCAGTTCTTC
.,12,TRBJ1-2,.,TRBV6-1,CASSGDNRSYTF,TGTGCCAGCAGTGGGGACAATAGAAGCTACACCTTC
.,11,TRBJ1-4,.,TRBV6-6,CATLFDEKLFF,TGTGCCACCCTCTTCGATGAAAAACTGTTTTTT
.,16,TRBJ2-3,.,TRBV5-1,CASSLTGQGSTDTQYF,TGCGCCAGCAGCCTTACAGGCCAGGGTAGCACAGATACGCAGTATTTT
.,16,TRBJ2-5,TRBD1,TRBV5-1,CASSLQGSDHVENQYF,TGCGCCAGCAGCTTACAGGGGTCAGATCATGTAGAGAACCAGTACTTC
.,16,TRBJ2-2,TRBD2,TRBV13,CASSPGLAENTGELFF,TGTGCCAGCAGCCCCGGACTAGCGGAGAACACCGGGGAGCTGTTTTTT
.,14,TRBJ2-1,TRBD1,TRBV5-1,CASSRGQGNNEQFF,TGCGCCAGCAGCAGGGGACAGGGAAACAATGAGCAGTTCTTC
.,15,TRBJ2-7,TRBD1,TRBV27,CASRSQTGPSGEQYF,TGTGCCAGCAGGTCTCAGACAGGGCCCTCGGGAGAGCAGTACTTC
.,15,TRBJ1-2,.,TRBV15,CATGWTVLTNYGYTF,TGTGCCACCGGATGGACAGTGCTCACTAACTATGGCTACACCTTC
.,14,TRBJ2-2,.,TRBV6-5,CASSSVQGAGELFF,TGTGCCAGCAGTTCCGTACAGGGAGCCGGGGAGCTGTTTTTT
.,15,TRBJ2-7,TRBD2,TRBV7-8,CASSSLAGGPHEQYF,TGTGCCAGCAGCTCGCTAGCGGGAGGGCCCCACGAGCAGTACTTC
.,16,TRBJ2-3,.,TRBV4-2,CASSHEVSGSTDTQYF,TGTGCCAGCAGCCATGAAGTTAGCGGAAGCACAGATACGCAGTATTTT
.,17,TRBJ1-3,.,TRBV18,CASSSDHSALSGNTIYF,TGTGCCAGCTCATCTGACCACAGTGCCCTCTCTGGAAACACCATATATTTT
.,13,TRBJ2-2,TRBD1,TRBV6-5,CAVRGRHTGELFF,TGTGCCGTCAGGGGGAGACACACCGGGGAGCTGTTTTTT
.,16,TRBJ2-1,TRBD2,TRBV4-3,CASSRPGLAGRNEQFF,TGCGCCAGCAGCCGACCGGGACTAGCGGGTAGAAATGAGCAGTTCTTC
.,11,TRBJ2-7,.,TRBV27,CASRSFYEQYF,TGTGCCAGCAGGTCCTTCTACGAGCAGTACTTC
.,14,TRBJ1-2,.,TRBV28,CASILRGGSYGYTF,TGTGCCAGCATCCTCCGCGGGGGTAGCTATGGCTACACCTTC
.,16,TRBJ2-5,TRBD1,TRBV7-2,CASSPLRGQGAETQYF,TGTGCCAGCAGCCCCCTCCGGGGACAGGGGGCTGAGACCCAGTACTTC
.,16,TRBJ1-3,TRBD1,TRBV4-1,CASSSWTGNLGNTIYF,TGCGCCAGCAGCTCCTGGACAGGGAACCTTGGAAACACCATATATTTT
.,18,TRBJ2-2,.,TRBV29-1,CSVFLLFMGTQSTGELFF,TGCAGCGTTTTCCTCCTCTTCATGGGCACCCAGTCCACCGGGGAGCTGTTTTTT
.,12,TRBJ2-7,TRBD1,TRBV6-1,CASGGQGYEQYF,TGTGCCAGCGGGGGACAGGGTTACGAGCAGTACTTC
.,15,TRBJ1-5,TRBD1,TRBV19,CASSRQGASNQPQHF,TGTGCCAGTAGCAGACAGGGGGCGAGCAATCAGCCCCAGCATTTT
.,14,TRBJ2-1,TRBD2,TRBV5-1,CASSPLAGDLKQFF,TGCGCCAGCAGCCCGTTAGCGGGAGATTTGAAGCAGTTCTTC
.,15,TRBJ1-1,TRBD1,TRBV4-1,CASSQEGQGVTEAFF,TGCGCCAGCAGCCAAGAAGGACAGGGTGTCACTGAAGCTTTCTTT
.,15,TRBJ2-7,TRBD2,TRBV4-1,CASSQAPGGSYEQYF,TGCGCCAGCAGCCAAGCTCCCGGGGGGTCCTACGAGCAGTACTTC
.,13,TRBJ1-6,.,TRBV30,CAWNLGLNSPLHF,TGTGCCTGGAACCTTGGACTCAATTCACCCCTCCACTTT
.,13,TRBJ2-5,.,TRBV14,CASSQGLVETQYF,TGTGCCAGCAGCCAAGGACTAGTCGAGACCCAGTACTTC
.,14,TRBJ2-3,TRBD2,TRBV27,CASSLLAGGDTQYF,TGTGCCAGCAGTTTACTAGCGGGAGGGGATACGCAGTATTTT
.,12,TRBJ1-1,TRBD1,TRBV30,CAWSLGTDEAFF,TGTGCCTGGAGCCTTGGGACAGATGAAGCTTTCTTT
.,14,TRBJ2-7,TRBD1,TRBV6-1,CASRDRGRLYEQYF,TGTGCCAGCAGGGACAGGGGGAGACTCTACGAGCAGTACTTC
.,15,TRBJ1-4,TRBD1,TRBV7-2,CASSRWTGSGEKLFF,TGTGCCAGCAGCAGATGGACAGGGAGTGGTGAAAAACTGTTTTTT
.,14,TRBJ1-1,.,TRBV5-1,CASSLGQMNTEAFF,TGCGCCAGCAGCTTGGGCCAGATGAACACTGAAGCTTTCTTT
.,16,TRBJ2-7,TRBD1,TRBV9,CASSVSGQGARYEQYF,TGTGCCAGCAGCGTTAGCGGACAGGGGGCGCGCTACGAGCAGTACTTC
.,14,TRBJ2-5,TRBD1,TRBV5-5,CASSQELGQGSQYF,TGTGCCAGCAGCCAGGAGTTGGGACAGGGTTCCCAGTACTTC
.,15,TRBJ1-1,.,TRBV5-1,CASSLAQGLSTEAFF,TGCGCCAGCAGCTTGGCCCAGGGGTTGAGCACTGAAGCTTTCTTT
.,16,TRBJ1-2,TRBD1,TRBV28,CASSEATGGSLYGYTF,TGTGCCAGCAGCGAAGCCACAGGGGGGTCCCTCTATGGCTACACCTTC
.,14,TRBJ1-1,.,TRBV4-3,CASSQEPRLSEAFF,TGCGCCAGCAGCCAAGAGCCTAGACTCTCCGAAGCTTTCTTT
.,15,TRBJ2-3,TRBD1,TRBV5-8,CASSSDRGKADTQYF,TGTGCCAGCAGCTCAGACAGGGGAAAGGCAGATACGCAGTATTTT
.,14,TRBJ2-5,.,TRBV5-1,CASSPGTRQETQYF,TGCGCCAGCAGCCCAGGGACAAGACAAGAGACCCAGTACTTC
.,14,TRBJ1-2,.,TRBV10-3,CAISEQGSNYGYTF,TGTGCCATCAGTGAACAGGGATCTAACTATGGCTACACCTTC
.,18,TRBJ2-7,TRBD1,TRBV5-4,CASSGGGTGGIGRNEQYF,TGTGCCAGCAGCGGAGGGGGGACAGGGGGAATCGGGCGGAACGAGCAGTACTTC
.,13,TRBJ2-3,.,TRBV6-5,CASSSNIGDTQYF,TGTGCCAGCAGTTCAAACATTGGAGATACGCAGTATTTT
.,14,TRBJ1-1,TRBD1,TRBV9,CASSAGQVNTEAFF,TGTGCCAGCAGCGCGGGACAGGTGAACACTGAAGCTTTCTTT
.,15,TRBJ2-2,.,TRBV5-1,CASSPRGTNTGELFF,TGCGCCAGCAGCCCAAGGGGGACGAACACCGGGGAGCTGTTTTTT
.,14,TRBJ2-3,.,TRBV29-1,CSVEDPPGTDTQYF,TGCAGCGTTGAAGATCCCCCGGGCACAGATACGCAGTATTTT
.,17,TRBJ2-5,TRBD2,TRBV18,CASSPGLAGGIPWEQYF,TGTGCCAGCTCGCCGGGACTAGCGGGAGGGATTCCCTGGGAGCAGTACTTC
.,14,TRBJ1-2,.,TRBV7-2,CASSTRGRDYGYTF,TGTGCCAGCAGCACGCGGGGACGGGACTATGGCTACACCTTC
.,13,TRBJ2-3,TRBD2,TRBV29-1,CSVEREGGDTQYF,TGCAGCGTTGAGCGGGAGGGTGGGGATACGCAGTATTTT